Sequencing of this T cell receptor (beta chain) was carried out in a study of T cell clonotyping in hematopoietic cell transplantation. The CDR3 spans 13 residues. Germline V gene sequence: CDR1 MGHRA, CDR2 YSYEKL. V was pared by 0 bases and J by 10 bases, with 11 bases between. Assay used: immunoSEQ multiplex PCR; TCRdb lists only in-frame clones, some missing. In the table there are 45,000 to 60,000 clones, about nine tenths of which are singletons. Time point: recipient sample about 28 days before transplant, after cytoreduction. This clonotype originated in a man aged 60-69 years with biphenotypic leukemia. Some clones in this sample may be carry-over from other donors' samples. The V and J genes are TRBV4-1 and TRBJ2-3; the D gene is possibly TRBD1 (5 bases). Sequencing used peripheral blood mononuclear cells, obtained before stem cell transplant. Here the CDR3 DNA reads TGCGCCAGCAGCCAAGACGGTAGGGGATCGCAGTATTTT. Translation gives CASSQDGRGSQYF.